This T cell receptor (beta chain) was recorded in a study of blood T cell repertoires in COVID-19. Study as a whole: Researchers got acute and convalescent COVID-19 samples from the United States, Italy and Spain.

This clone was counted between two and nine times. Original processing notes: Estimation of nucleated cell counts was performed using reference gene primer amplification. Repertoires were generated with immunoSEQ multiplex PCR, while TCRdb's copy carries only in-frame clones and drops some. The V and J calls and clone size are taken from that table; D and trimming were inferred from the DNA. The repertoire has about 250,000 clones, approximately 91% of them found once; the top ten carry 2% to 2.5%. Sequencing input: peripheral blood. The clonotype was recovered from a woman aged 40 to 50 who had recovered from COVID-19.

CDR3 nucleotides: TGTGCCAGCAGCCCTCCGGACAGGGGGCATGGCTACACCTTC. The encoded protein is CASSPPDRGHGYTF. The chain couples TRBV7-2 to TRBJ1-2, with TRBD1 matching over 11 bases. V gave up 5 bases and J gave up 6 bases; unmatched junction bases: 5. The germline V gene encodes CDR1 SGHTA and CDR2 FQGNSA. The CDR3 totals 14 residues.